This TCR beta chain was retrieved from a study of glioma-infiltrating T cells. Study conclusions and caveats: Above-expected tissue-blood divergence occurred in all gliomas, most in low-grade ones. Very few CDR3 sequences were shared between tissue and blood.

Points on this clonotype: Its antigen is not identified.

The CDR3 covers 16 residues. Germline CDR1 reads SGHAT; CDR2 reads FQNNGV. V lost 4 bases and J lost 7; bases outside the gene matches: 10. TCR alpha and beta CDR3 regions were amplified from RNA using iRepertoire nested multiplex PCR. Tissue mRNA or PBMC total RNA, roughly 100-400 ng, went into one-step reverse transcription and amplification. TCRdb fed the multiplex PCR reads into MiXCR, producing one record per CDR3 protein. This sample has about 180,000 distinct CDR3 sequences, with roughly 45% found just once. The TCR originated in a human donor with low-grade glioma or glioblastoma, undergoing nonglioma brain surgery, or in good health (not recorded which). The gene calls are TRBV11-2 and TRBJ2-2, with 9 bases aligning to TRBD1. The sequencing input was glioma tissue, nonneoplastic brain tissue, or PBMCs (not recorded which). This chain's CDR3 is CASSSWDRVIVGELFF. CDR3 in DNA: TGTGCCAGCAGCTCTTGGGACAGGGTAATCGTCGGGGAGCTGTTTTTT. Using reference TRBV11-2 and TRBJ2-2 for the parts outside the CDR3, the full variable domain is EAGVAQSPRYKIIEKRQSVAFWCNPISGHATLYWYQQILGQGPKLLIQFQNNGVVDDSQLPKDRFSAERLKGVDSTLKIQPAKLEDSAVYLCASSSWDRVIVGELFFGEGSRLTVL.